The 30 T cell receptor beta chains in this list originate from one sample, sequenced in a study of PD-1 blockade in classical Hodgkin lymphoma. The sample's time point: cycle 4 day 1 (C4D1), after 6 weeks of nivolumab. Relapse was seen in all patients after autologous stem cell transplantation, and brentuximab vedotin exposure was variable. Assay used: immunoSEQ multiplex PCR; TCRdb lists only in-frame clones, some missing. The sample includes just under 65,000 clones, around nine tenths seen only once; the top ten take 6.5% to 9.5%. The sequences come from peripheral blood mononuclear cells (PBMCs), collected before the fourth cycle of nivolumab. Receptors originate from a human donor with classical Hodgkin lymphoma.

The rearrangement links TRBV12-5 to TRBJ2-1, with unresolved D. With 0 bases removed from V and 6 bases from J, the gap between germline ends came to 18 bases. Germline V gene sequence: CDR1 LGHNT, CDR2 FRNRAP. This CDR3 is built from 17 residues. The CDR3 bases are TGTGCTAGTGGTTTGGTTAGCCGCCCAGGACGGGCCAATGAGCAGTTCTTC. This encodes CASGLVSRPGRANEQFF.

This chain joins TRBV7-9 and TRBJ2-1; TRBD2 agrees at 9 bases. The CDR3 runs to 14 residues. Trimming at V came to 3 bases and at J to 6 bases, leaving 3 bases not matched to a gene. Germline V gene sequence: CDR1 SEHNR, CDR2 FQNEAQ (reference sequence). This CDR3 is CASSFAGGSNEQFF. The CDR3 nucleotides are TGTGCCAGCAGCTTTGCGGGAGGGTCCAATGAGCAGTTCTTC.

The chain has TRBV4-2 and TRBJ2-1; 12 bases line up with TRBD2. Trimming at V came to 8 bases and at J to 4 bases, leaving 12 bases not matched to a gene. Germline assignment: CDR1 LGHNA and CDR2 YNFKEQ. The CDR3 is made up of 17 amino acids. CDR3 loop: CASGKWELAGGYNEQFF. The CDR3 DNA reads TGTGCCAGCGGGAAATGGGAACTAGCGGGGGGTTACAATGAGCAGTTCTTC.

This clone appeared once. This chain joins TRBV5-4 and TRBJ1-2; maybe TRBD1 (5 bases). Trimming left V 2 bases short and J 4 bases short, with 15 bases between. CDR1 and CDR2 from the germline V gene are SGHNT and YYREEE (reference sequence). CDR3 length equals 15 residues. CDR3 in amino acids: CASSFNYQGGYGYTF. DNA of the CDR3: TGTGCCAGCAGCTTCAATTATCAGGGTGGCTATGGCTACACCTTC.

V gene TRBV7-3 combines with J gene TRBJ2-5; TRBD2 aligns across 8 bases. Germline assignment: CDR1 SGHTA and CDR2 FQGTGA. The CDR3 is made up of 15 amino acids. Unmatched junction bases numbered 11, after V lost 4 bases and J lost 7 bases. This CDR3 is CASSSPAGGPVTQYF. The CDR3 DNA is TGTGCCAGCAGCTCACCGGCGGGGGGACCCGTGACCCAGTACTTC.

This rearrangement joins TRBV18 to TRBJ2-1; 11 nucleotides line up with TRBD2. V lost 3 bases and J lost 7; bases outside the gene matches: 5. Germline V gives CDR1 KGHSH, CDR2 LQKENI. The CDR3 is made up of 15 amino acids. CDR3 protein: CASSPTSGRGNEQFF. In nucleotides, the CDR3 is TGTGCCAGCTCACCCACTAGCGGGAGAGGGAATGAGCAGTTCTTC.

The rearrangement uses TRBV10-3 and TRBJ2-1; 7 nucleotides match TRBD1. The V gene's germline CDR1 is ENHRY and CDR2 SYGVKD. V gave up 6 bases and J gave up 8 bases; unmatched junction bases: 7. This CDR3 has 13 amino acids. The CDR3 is CAIRVTGSDEQFF. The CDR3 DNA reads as TGTGCCATCAGGGTGACAGGGAGCGATGAGCAGTTCTTC.

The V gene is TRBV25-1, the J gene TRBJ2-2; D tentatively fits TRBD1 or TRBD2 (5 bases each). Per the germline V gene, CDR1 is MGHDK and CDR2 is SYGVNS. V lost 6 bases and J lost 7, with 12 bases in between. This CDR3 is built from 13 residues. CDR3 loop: CASRGVGVGELFF. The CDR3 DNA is TGTGCCAGCAGGGGGGTAGGGGTCGGGGAGCTGTTTTTT.

This CDR3 reads CAISSLWERGGLGADTQYF. As DNA, the CDR3 is TGTGCCATCAGTTCCCTGTGGGAGCGGGGGGGCCTCGGCGCAGATACGCAGTATTTT. The chain carries TRBV10-3 and TRBJ2-3; 10 positions match TRBD2. Trimming took 5 bases from V and 4 from J; bases not matched to a gene: 18. In germline, CDR1 is ENHRY, CDR2 SYGVKD. The CDR3 is 19 residues long.

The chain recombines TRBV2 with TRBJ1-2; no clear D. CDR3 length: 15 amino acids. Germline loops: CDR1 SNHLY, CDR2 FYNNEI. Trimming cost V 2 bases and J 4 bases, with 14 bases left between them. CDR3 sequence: CASSERMKFPYGYTF. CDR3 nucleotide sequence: TGTGCCAGCAGTGAAAGAATGAAGTTTCCCTATGGCTACACCTTC.

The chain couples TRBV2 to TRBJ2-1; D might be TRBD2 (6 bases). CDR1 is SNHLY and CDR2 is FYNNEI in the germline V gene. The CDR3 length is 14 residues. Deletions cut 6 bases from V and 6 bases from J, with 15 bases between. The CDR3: CASSTGTAINEQFF. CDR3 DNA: TGTGCCAGCAGCACCGGGACTGCCATCAATGAGCAGTTCTTC. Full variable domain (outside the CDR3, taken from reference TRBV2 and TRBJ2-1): EPEVTQTPSHQVTQMGQEVILRCVPISNHLYFYWYRQILGQKVEFLVSFYNNEISEKSEIFDDQFSVERPDGSNFTLKIRSTKLEDSAMYFCASSTGTAINEQFFGPGTRLTVL.

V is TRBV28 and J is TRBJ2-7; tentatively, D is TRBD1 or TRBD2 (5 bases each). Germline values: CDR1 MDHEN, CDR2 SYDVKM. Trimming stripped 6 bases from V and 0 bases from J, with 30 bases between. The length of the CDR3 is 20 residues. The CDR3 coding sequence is TGTGCCAGCAGACCTAAACTCACGACAGAGGGGCTTCAGTACTCCTACGAGCAGTACTTC. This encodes CASRPKLTTEGLQYSYEQYF.

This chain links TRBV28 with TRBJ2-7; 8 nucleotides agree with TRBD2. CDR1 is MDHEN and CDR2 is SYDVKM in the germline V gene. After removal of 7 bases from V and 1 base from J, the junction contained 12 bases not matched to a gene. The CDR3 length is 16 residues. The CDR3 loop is CASTPPGLGVSYEQYF. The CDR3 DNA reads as TGTGCCAGCACCCCACCGGGACTAGGGGTTTCCTACGAGCAGTACTTC.

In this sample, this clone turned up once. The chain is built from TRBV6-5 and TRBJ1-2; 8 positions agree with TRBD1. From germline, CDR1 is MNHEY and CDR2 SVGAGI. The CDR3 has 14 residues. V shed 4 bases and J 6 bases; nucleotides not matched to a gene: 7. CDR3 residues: CASSSPGGKDGYTF. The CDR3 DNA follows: TGTGCCAGCAGTTCACCAGGGGGCAAGGATGGCTACACCTTC.

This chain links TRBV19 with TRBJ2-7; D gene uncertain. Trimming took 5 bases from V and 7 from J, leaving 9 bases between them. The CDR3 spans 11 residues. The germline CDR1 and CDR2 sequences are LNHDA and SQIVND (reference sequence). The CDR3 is CASSGAREQYF. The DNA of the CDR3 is TGTGCCAGTAGTGGTGCGCGAGAGCAGTACTTC.

The CDR3 loop reads CASSLRGGLASRRYNEQFF. The CDR3 DNA sequence: TGTGCCAGCAGTTTAAGGGGGGGACTAGCTTCCCGGAGGTACAATGAGCAGTTCTTC. The rearrangement links TRBV28 to TRBJ2-1, with 9 bases matching TRBD2. V was clipped by 2 bases and J by 4 bases; unmatched bases: 15. This CDR3 has 19 amino acids. Per germline, CDR1 MDHEN and CDR2 SYDVKM.

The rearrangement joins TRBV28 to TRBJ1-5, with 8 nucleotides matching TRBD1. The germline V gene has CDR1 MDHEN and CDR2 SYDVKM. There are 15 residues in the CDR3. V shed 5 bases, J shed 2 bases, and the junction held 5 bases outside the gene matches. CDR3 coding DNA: TGTGCCAGCAGTGGACAGGGTAGGGGCAATCAGCCCCAGCATTTT. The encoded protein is CASSGQGRGNQPQHF.

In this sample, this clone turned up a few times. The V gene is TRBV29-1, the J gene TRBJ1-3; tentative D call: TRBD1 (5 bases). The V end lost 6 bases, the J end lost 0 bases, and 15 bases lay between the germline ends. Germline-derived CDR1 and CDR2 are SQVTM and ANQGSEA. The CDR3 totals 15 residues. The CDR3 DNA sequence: TGCAGCGTCGACTCAGGGAGCGGCTCTGGAAACACCATATATTTT. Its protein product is CSVDSGSGSGNTIYF.

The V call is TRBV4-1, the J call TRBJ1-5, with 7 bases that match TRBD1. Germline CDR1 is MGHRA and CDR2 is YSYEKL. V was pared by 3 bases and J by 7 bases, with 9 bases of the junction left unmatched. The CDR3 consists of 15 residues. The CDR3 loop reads CASSHSDGGGQPQHF. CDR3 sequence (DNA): TGCGCCAGCAGCCATAGTGATGGAGGGGGCCAGCCCCAGCATTTT.

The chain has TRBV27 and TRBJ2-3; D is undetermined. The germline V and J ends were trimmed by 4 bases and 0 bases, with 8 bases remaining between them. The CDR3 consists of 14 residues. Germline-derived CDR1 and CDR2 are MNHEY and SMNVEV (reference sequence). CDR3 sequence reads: CASSSVDSTDTQYF. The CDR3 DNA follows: TGTGCCAGCAGTTCAGTAGATAGCACAGATACGCAGTATTTT.

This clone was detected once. The CDR3 nucleotides read TGTGCCAGCGCCAGGGAGGATACGCAGTATTTT. As protein: CASAREDTQYF. The genes are TRBV6-1 and TRBJ2-3, with D possibly called TRBD1 or TRBD2 (5 bases each). Trimming stripped 8 bases from V and 6 bases from J, with 9 bases between. The CDR3 sequence is 11 residues long. The germline V gene has CDR1 MNHNS and CDR2 SASEGT.

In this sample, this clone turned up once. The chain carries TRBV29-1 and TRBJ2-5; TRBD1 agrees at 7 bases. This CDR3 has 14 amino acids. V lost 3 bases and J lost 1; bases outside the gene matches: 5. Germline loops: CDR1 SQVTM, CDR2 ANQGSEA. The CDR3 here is CSVDLGTAQETQYF. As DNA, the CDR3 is TGCAGCGTTGATCTCGGGACAGCCCAAGAGACCCAGTACTTC. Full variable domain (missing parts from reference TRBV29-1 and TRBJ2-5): SAVISQKPSRDICQRGTSLTIQCQVDSQVTMMFWYRQQPGQSLTLIATANQGSEATYESGFVIDKFPISRPNLTFSTLTVSNMSPEDSSIYLCSVDLGTAQETQYFGPGTRLLVL.

The CDR3 region has the DNA TGTGCCAGTAGGCCCGGGGGGCTAGCGGGACCCCACAATGAGCAGTTCTTC. Protein product: CASRPGGLAGPHNEQFF. The V call is TRBV19, the J call TRBJ2-1; 9 bases are shared with TRBD2. CDR1 is LNHDA, CDR2 SQIVND, per germline (reference sequence). The CDR3 covers 17 residues. J lost 5 bases, V lost 6 bases, and 14 bases had no gene match.

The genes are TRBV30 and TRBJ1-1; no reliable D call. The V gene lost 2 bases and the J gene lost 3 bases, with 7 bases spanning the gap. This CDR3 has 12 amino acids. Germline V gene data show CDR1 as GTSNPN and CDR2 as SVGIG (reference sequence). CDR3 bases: TGTGCCTGGAGTTGGCAGTACACTGAAGCTTTCTTT. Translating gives CAWSWQYTEAFF.

CDR3 nucleotides: TGTGCCAGCTCACCGAGCTGGGGGGGGGCCTCCTACGAGCAGTACTTC. The encoded protein is CASSPSWGGASYEQYF. The chain carries TRBV18 and TRBJ2-7; a possible D gene is TRBD2 (7 bases). The CDR3 is made up of 16 amino acids. V shed 3 bases and J shed 0 bases, with 15 bases lying between them. In germline, CDR1 is KGHSH, CDR2 LQKENI.

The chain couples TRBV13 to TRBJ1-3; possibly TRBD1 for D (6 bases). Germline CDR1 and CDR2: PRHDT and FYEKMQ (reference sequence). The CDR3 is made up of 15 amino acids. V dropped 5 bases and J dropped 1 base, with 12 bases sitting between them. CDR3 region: CASSDSRGSGNTIYF. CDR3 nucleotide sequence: TGTGCCAGCAGCGACTCCAGGGGTTCTGGAAACACCATATATTTT.

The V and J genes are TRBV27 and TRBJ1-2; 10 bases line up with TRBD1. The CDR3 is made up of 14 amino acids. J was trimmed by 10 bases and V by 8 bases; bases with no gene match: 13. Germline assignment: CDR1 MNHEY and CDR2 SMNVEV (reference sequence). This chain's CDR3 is CASSLGQGTPDYTF. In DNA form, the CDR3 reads TGTGCCAGCTCCCTGGGACAGGGGACACCGGACTACACCTTC.

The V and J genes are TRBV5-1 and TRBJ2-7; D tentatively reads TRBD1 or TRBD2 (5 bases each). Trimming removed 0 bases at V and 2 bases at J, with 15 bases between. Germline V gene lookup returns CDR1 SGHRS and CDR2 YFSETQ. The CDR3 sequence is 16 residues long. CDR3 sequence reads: CASSLAAGTVPYEQYF. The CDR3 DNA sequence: TGCGCCAGCAGCTTGGCCGCCGGGACCGTCCCCTACGAGCAGTACTTC. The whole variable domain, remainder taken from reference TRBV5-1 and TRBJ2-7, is KAGVTQTPRYLIKTRGQQVTLSCSPISGHRSVSWYQQTPGQGLQFLFEYFSETQRNKGNFPGRFSGRQFSNSRSEMNVSTLELGDSALYLCASSLAAGTVPYEQYFGPGTRLTVT.

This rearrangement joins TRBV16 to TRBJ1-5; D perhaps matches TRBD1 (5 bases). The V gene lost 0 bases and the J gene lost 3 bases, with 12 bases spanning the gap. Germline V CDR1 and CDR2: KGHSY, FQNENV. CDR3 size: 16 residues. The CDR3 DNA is TGTGCCAGCAGCCAATCCCTAGCGACAGACAATCAGCCCCAGCATTTT. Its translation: CASSQSLATDNQPQHF.

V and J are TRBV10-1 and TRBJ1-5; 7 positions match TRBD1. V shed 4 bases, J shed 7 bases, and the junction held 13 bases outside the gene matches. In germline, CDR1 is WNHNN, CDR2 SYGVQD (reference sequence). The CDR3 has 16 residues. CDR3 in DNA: TGCGCCAGCAGTGGGTCGCGACTTCAGGGGGAGCAGCCCCAGCATTTT. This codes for CASSGSRLQGEQPQHF.